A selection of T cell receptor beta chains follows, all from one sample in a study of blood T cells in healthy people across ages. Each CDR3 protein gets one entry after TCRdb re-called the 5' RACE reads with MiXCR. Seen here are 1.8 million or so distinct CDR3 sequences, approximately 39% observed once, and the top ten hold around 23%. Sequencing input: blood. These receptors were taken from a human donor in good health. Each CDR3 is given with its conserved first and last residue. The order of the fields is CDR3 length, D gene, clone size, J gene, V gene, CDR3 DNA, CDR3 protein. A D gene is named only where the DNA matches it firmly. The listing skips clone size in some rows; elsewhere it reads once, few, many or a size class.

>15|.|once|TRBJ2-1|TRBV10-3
TGTGCCATCAGTGAGCCCGACAGGACCTACAATGAGCAGTTCTTC
CAISEPDRTYNEQFF
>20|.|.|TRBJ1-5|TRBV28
TGTGCCAGCAGTTTAAGGTCTCCAACGGCAGACTATTATAGCAATCAGCCCCAGCATTTT
CASSLRSPTADYYSNQPQHF
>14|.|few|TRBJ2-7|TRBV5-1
TGCGCCAGCAGCTTGGAACACCCCACCTACGAGCAGTACTTC
CASSLEHPTYEQYF
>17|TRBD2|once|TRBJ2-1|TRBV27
TGTGCCGGCAGTCCGGACTTGGGACTAGCGGGGTGGGGTGAGCAGTTCTTC
CAGSPDLGLAGWGEQFF
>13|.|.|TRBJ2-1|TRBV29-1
TGCAGCGTGGCCCCCGGAGTCGGGGATGAGCAGTTCTTC
CSVAPGVGDEQFF
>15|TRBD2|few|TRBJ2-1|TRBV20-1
TGCAGTGCTAGGGGGAGGACTAGGAGGGGCAATGAGCAGTTCTTC
CSARGRTRRGNEQFF
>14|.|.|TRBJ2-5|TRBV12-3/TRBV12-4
TGTGCCAGCAGCCAAGGACAGATATCTGTGGGGGAGTACTTC
CASSQGQISVGEYF
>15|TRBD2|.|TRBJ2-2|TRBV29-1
TGCAGCGTTGAGGGGGTAGCGGGGGCCACCGGGGAGCTGTTTTTT
CSVEGVAGATGELFF
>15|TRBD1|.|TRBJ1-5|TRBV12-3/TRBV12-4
TGTGCCAGCAGTGCCGGACAGGGGTTGGGAGAGACCCAGCATTTT
CASSAGQGLGETQHF
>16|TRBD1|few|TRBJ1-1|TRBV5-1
TGCGCCAGCAGCGGGACAGGGGGCGCGGTGAACACTGAAGCTTTCTTT
CASSGTGGAVNTEAFF
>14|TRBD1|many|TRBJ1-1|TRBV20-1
TGCAGTGGGCCCGACAGGGGGCGAAGGACTGAAGCTTTCTTT
CSGPDRGRRTEAFF
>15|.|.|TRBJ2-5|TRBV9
TGTGCCAGCAGCGTAGCTATCACAGCCCAAGAGACCCAGTACTTC
CASSVAITAQETQYF
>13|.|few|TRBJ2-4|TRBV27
TGTGCCAGCCGGAGGGTAGCCAAAAACATTCAGTACTTC
CASRRVAKNIQYF
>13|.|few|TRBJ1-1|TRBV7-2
TGTGCCAGCAGCTTAGCGGTTCGGAGGGAGGCTTTCTTT
CASSLAVRREAFF
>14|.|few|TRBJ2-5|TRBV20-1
TGCAGTGCTATTAGATTCTCTGTCTACAATGAGCAGTACTTC
CSAIRFSVYNEQYF
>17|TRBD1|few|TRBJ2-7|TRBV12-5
TGTGCTAGTGGTTTCAGTACTCCGGGACAGGGGGACTACGAGCAGTACTTC
CASGFSTPGQGDYEQYF
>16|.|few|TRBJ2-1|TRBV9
TGTGCCAGCAGCGTAGAGGACACTCGCTCCTACAATGAGCAGTTCTTC
CASSVEDTRSYNEQFF